What follows are 11 T cell receptor beta chains derived from one specimen sequenced in a study of blood T cell repertoires in COVID-19. The method was immunoSEQ multiplex PCR; TCRdb's version includes in-frame clones alone and lacks a portion of them. The table has about 110,000 clones, 84% seen once; the top ten hold about 4.2%. Sequenced sample: peripheral blood. Receptor source: a human donor in a cohort sampled during active COVID-19.

The rearrangement uses TRBV5-6 and TRBJ2-1; a possible D gene is TRBD2 (5 bases). The CDR3 covers 15 residues. The V gene's germline CDR1 is SGHDT and CDR2 YYEEEE. V lost 7 bases to trimming and J lost 0 bases, with 14 bases between them. The CDR3 sequence: CASSQRTVSYNEQFF. Written as DNA, the CDR3 is TGTGCCAGCTCTCAGCGGACTGTCTCCTACAATGAGCAGTTCTTC.

The rearrangement links TRBV20-1 to TRBJ2-4; 7 bases fit TRBD2. V lost 3 bases to trimming and J lost 2 bases; unmatched junction nucleotides: 7. This CDR3 spans 15 amino acids. Germline V gives CDR1 DFQATT, CDR2 SNEGSKA (reference sequence). CDR3 protein: CSASIAGDSKNIQYF. The CDR3 DNA is TGCAGTGCTAGTATCGCGGGAGATTCCAAAAACATTCAGTACTTC.

This clone has just one count. The chain combines TRBV9 with TRBJ2-2, with D maybe TRBD1 (6 bases). The CDR3 runs to 14 residues. The germline CDR1 and CDR2 sequences are SGDLS and YYNGEE. V lost 7 bases to trimming and J lost 7 bases, with 17 bases between them. The CDR3 nucleotides read TGTGCCAGCGCCGGGGCAGGGGCGAGCGGGGAGCTGTTTTTT. It translates to CASAGAGASGELFF.

V is TRBV5-1 and J is TRBJ2-2, with D perhaps TRBD1 (5 bases). In germline, CDR1 is SGHRS, CDR2 YFSETQ. V was shortened by 5 bases and J by 2 bases, with 10 bases between the two germline ends. CDR3 length: 14 residues. The CDR3 loop is CASSTGANTGELFF. Here the CDR3 DNA reads TGCGCCAGCAGTACAGGCGCCAACACCGGGGAGCTGTTTTTT.

CDR3 DNA: TGTGCTAGTGGTTTGGAAGTCGCAGGGGGCTTCAATCAGCCCCAGCATTTT. It encodes CASGLEVAGGFNQPQHF. V usage is TRBV12-5 and J usage is TRBJ1-5; 8 nucleotides align to TRBD1. V trimming: 1 base; J trimming: 3 bases; junction bases outside the gene matches: 8. CDR3 length equals 17 residues. CDR1 LGHNT and CDR2 FRNRAP come from the germline V gene.

This clone showed up just once. The gene calls are TRBV7-9 and TRBJ1-2; 10 bases align to TRBD1. J gave up 6 bases and V 9 bases, and 13 bases lay outside the gene matches. This CDR3 is 15 amino acids long. CDR1 SEHNR and CDR2 FQNEAQ come from the germline V gene (reference sequence). In DNA form, the CDR3 reads TGTGCCAGTCTCCGGGACAGGGGTTCGGTGGATGGCTACACCTTC. Translation: CASLRDRGSVDGYTF.

The rearrangement links TRBV20-1 to TRBJ2-3; D unclear. The V end was cut by 3 bases, the J end by 2 bases, with 9 bases between. The CDR3 totals 13 residues. Germline CDR1 and CDR2: DFQATT and SNEGSKA (reference sequence). Here the CDR3 DNA reads TGCAGTGCTAGTTTCAGGCCCACAGATACGCAGTATTTT. It translates to CSASFRPTDTQYF.

The chain has TRBV28 and TRBJ2-7; D might be TRBD1 (5 bases). Looked up from germline, CDR1 is MDHEN and CDR2 is SYDVKM. With 5 bases removed from V and 2 bases from J, the gap between germline ends came to 7 bases. CDR3 length: 12 amino acids. This CDR3 is CASSVDTYEQYF. For the CDR3, the DNA is TGTGCCAGCAGTGTGGACACCTACGAGCAGTACTTC. Based on the CDR3 plus reference TRBV28 and TRBJ2-7, the full variable domain is DVKVTQSSRYLVKRTGEKVFLECVQDMDHENMFWYRQDPGLGLRLIYFSYDVKMKEKGDIPEGYSVSREKKERFSLILESASTNQTSMYLCASSVDTYEQYFGPGTRLTVT.

The chain carries TRBV24-1 and TRBJ2-5; 8 nucleotides line up with TRBD2. The V segment lost 7 bases and the J segment 6 bases; nucleotides outside the gene matches: 6. Per the germline V gene, CDR1 is KGHDR and CDR2 is SFDVKD. The CDR3 extends over 13 amino acids. CDR3 in DNA: TGTGCCACCAGGTCCGGGGGGGAGCAGACCCAGTACTTC. Its translation is CATRSGGEQTQYF.

This sequence joins TRBV15 and TRBJ2-7, with D possibly TRBD2 on 5 matching bases. V was trimmed by 1 base and J by 6 bases, leaving 19 bases between them. This CDR3 is 16 amino acids long. Germline lookup yields CDR1 LNHNV and CDR2 YYDKDF (reference sequence). The CDR3 region is CATSRARAGWSAEQYF. CDR3 DNA sequence: TGTGCCACCAGCAGAGCGAGGGCCGGGTGGTCTGCCGAGCAGTACTTC.

This sequence joins TRBV28 and TRBJ1-3; D may be TRBD1 (5 bases). The CDR3 consists of 16 residues. Trimming shortened V by 7 bases and J by 0 bases, and 16 bases separated the two germline ends. Germline CDR1 MDHEN, CDR2 SYDVKM. Here the CDR3 reads CASTSGDLSSGNTIYF. CDR3 nucleotide sequence: TGTGCCAGCACCTCGGGGGATTTAAGCTCTGGAAACACCATATATTTT.